This TCR beta chain stems from a study of OX40 agonist ivuxolimab in advanced cancers. Study details: Ivuxolimab, an agonistic anti-OX40 (CD134) antibody, was given to patients. Study-wide points: Compared with CD4+, CD8+ T cells on average had more expanded clones.

With regard to this clone: Antigen specificity is unknown.

Excluded were patients having autoimmune disease history or systemic immunosuppression. The study sampled blood at baseline, cycle 4 day 1, and cycle 7 day 1. Sequenced by immunoSEQ multiplex PCR; TCRdb stores in-frame clones only, minus some. The table records 55,000 to 80,000 clones, around 83% of them present only once. Germline V lookup: CDR1 SGHDN, CDR2 FVKESK. The CDR3 has 12 residues. Trimming took 4 bases from V and 5 from J; bases not matched to a gene: 1. The chain has TRBV14 and TRBJ2-5; 7 bases are a match to TRBD2. Sequenced material: CD4+ or CD8+ T cells sorted from blood, taken in a trial of the OX40 agonist ivuxolimab. This TCR was recovered from an adult with an advanced solid tumor such as melanoma, head and neck, liver or kidney cancer. The CDR3 is CASSLSGETQYF. The CDR3, as DNA: TGTGCCAGCAGCCTTAGCGGGGAGACCCAGTACTTC.